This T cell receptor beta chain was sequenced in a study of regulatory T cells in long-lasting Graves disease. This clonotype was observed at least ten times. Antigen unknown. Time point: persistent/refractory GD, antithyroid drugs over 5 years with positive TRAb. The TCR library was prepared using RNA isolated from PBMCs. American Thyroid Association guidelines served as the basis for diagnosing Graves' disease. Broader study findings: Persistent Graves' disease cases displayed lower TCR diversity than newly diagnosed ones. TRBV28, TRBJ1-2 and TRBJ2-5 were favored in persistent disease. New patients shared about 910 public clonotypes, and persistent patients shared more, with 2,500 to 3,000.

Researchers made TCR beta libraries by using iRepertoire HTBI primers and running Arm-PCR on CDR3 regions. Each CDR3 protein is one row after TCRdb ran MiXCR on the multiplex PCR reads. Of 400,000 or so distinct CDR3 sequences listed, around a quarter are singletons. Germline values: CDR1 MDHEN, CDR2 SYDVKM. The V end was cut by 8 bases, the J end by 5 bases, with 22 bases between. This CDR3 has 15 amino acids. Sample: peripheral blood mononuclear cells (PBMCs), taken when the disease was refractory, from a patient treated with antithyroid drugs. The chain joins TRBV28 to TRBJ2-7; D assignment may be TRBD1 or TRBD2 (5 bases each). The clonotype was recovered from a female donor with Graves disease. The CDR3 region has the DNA TGTGCCAGCGGTATATCGAGGGGCTCTCGGAACGAGCAGTACTTC. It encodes CASGISRGSRNEQYF.